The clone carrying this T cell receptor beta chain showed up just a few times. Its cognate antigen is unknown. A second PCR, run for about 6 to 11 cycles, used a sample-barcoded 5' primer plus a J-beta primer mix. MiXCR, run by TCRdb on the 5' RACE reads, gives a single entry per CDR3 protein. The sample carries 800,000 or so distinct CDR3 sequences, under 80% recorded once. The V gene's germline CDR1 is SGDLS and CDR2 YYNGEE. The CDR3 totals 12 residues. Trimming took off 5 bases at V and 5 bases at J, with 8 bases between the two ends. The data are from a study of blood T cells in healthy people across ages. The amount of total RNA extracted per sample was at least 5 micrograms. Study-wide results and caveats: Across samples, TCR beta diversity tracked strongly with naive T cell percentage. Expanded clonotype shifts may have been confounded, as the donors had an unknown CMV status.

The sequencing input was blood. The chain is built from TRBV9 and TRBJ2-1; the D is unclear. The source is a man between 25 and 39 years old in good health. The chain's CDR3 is CASSAPDNEQFF. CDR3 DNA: TGTGCCAGCAGTGCACCGGACAATGAGCAGTTCTTC.